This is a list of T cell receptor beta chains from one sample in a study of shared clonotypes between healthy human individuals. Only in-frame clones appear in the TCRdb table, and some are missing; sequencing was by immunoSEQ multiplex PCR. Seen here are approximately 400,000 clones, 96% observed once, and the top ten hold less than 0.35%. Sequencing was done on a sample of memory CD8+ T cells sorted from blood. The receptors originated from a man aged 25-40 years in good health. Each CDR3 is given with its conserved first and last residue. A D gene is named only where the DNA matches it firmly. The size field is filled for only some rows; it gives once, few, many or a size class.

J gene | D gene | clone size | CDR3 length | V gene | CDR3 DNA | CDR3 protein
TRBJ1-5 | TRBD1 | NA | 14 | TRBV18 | TGTGCCAGCTCACCCCAAGACAGGGTACAGCCCCAGCATTTT | CASSPQDRVQPQHF
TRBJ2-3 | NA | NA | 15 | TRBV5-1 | TGCGCCAGCAGCTTGGTCGACGGGTCCACAGATACGCAGTATTTT | CASSLVDGSTDTQYF
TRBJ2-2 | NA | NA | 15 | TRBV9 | TGTGCCAGCAGCGTAGGGGCTTCGGGCACCGGGGAGCTGTTTTTT | CASSVGASGTGELFF
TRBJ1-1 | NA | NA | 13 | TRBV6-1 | TGTGCCAGCAGGTTACATGTGAACACTGAAGCTTTCTTT | CASRLHVNTEAFF
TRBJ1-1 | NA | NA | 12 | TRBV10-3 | TGTGCCATCCTTCCGTGGGACACTGAAGCTTTCTTT | CAILPWDTEAFF
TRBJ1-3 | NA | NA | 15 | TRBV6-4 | TGTGCCAGCAGTGAAGAGTCACCCTCTGGAAACACCATATATTTT | CASSEESPSGNTIYF
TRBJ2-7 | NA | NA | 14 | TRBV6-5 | TGTGCCAGCAGGAGGACAGTCACTACCTACGAGCAGTACTTC | CASRRTVTTYEQYF
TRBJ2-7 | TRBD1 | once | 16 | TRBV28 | TGTGCCAGCAGTTTCGCCCCCGGGACAGGGACGTACGAGCAGTACTTC | CASSFAPGTGTYEQYF
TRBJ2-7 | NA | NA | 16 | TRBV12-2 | TGTGCAAGTCGCTTGGGGCCCTATGGATTTTACTACGAGCAGTACTTC | CASRLGPYGFYYEQYF
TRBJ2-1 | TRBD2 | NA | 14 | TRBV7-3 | TGTGCCAGCAGCTTGGCGGGAGTCGGCGATGAGCAGTTCTTC | CASSLAGVGDEQFF
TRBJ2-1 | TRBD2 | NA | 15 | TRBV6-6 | TGTGCCAGCAGCCCGACTAGCGGGGTGTACAATGAGCAGTTCTTC | CASSPTSGVYNEQFF
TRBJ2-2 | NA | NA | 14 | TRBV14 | TGTGCCAGCAGCCCTGGGCCGGGTACCGGGGAGCTGTTTTTT | CASSPGPGTGELFF